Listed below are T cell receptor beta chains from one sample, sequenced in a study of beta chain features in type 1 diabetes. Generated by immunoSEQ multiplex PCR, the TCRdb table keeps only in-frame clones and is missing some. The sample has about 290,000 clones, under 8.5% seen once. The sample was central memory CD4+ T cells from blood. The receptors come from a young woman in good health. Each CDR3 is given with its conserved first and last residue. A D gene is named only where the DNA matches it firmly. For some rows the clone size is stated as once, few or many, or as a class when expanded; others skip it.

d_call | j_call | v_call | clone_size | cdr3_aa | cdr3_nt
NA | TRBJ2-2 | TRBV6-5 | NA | CASSLPYTGELFF | TGTGCCAGCAGCCTACCCTACACCGGGGAGCTGTTTTTT
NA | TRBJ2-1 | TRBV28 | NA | CASSAIIGPDNEQFF | TGTGCCAGCAGTGCTATAATCGGGCCTGACAATGAGCAGTTCTTC
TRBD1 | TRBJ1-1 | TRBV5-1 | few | CASSLQGAKNTEAFF | TGCGCCAGCAGCTTGCAGGGGGCAAAGAACACTGAAGCTTTCTTT
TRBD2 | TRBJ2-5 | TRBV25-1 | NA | CASSGLAGGGETQYF | TGTGCCAGCAGTGGTCTAGCGGGAGGCGGAGAGACCCAGTACTTC
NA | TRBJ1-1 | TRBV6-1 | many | CASRTGLNTEAFF | TGTGCCAGCAGAACAGGGCTGAACACTGAAGCTTTCTTT
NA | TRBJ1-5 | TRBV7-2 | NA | CASSLVPGSGQPQHF | TGTGCCAGCAGCTTGGTACCGGGGTCCGGACAGCCCCAGCATTTT
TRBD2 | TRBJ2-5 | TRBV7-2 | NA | CASSLSGLAKDF | TGTGCCAGCAGCTTATCCGGACTAGCGAAAGACTTC
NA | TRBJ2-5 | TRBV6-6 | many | CASSRSRETQYF | TGTGCCAGCAGTCGAAGTCGAGAGACCCAGTACTTC
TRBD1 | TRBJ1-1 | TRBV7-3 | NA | CASSLMTGLKKAFF | TGTGCCAGCAGCTTAATGACAGGGTTGAAGAAAGCTTTCTTT
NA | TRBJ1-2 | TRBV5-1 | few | CASSLGQFGPYGYTF | TGCGCCAGCAGCTTGGGACAGTTCGGCCCCTATGGCTACACCTTC
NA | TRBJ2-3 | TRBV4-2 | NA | CASSPGLAKRSDTQYF | TGTGCCAGCAGCCCAGGACTCGCCAAGAGATCAGATACGCAGTATTTT
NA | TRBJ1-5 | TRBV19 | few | CASKPWQGNQPQHF | TGTGCCAGTAAACCGTGGCAGGGCAATCAGCCCCAGCATTTT
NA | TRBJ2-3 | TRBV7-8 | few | CASSSRRDGRADTQYF | TGTGCCAGCAGCTCCCGGCGGGACGGGCGGGCAGATACGCAGTATTTT
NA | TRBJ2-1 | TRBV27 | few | CASSLFKRGRTNEQFF | TGTGCCAGCAGTTTATTCAAGCGAGGGAGGACCAATGAGCAGTTCTTC
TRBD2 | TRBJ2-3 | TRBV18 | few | CASSLAGGRATDTQYF | TGTGCCAGCTCACTTGCGGGCGGGAGGGCCACAGATACGCAGTATTTT
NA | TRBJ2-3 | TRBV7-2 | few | CASSPTLGSTDTQYF | TGTGCCAGCAGCCCAACACTAGGGAGCACAGATACGCAGTATTTT
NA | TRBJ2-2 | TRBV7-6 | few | CASSTTGFQSGELFF | TGTGCCAGCAGCACCACAGGGTTCCAGTCCGGGGAGCTGTTTTTT
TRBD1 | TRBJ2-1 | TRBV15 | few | CATSRGEQGDEQFF | TGTGCCACCAGCAGAGGGGAACAGGGGGATGAGCAGTTCTTC
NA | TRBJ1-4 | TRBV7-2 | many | CASSTKDGREEKLFF | TGTGCCAGCAGCACGAAGGACGGAAGGGAAGAAAAACTGTTTTTT
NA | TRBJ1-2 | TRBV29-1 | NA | CSVEAGPYGYTF | TGCAGCGTTGAGGCAGGGCCCTATGGCTACACCTTC
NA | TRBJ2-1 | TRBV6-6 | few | CASSYWRGNEQFF | TGTGCCAGCAGTTACTGGCGGGGAAATGAGCAGTTCTTC
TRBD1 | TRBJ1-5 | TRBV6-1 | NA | CASSEEGQGRNQPQHF | TGTGCCAGCAGTGAAGAGGGACAGGGCCGAAATCAGCCCCAGCATTTT
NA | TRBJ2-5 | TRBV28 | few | CASSSLGGGAAQYF | TGTGCCAGCAGTTCCCTCGGAGGGGGAGCCGCCCAGTACTTC
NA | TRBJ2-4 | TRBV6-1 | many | CASRDPGAKNIQYF | TGTGCCAGCCGGGACCCGGGGGCCAAAAACATTCAGTACTTC
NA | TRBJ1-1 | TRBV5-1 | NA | CASSLAPRMNTEAFF | TGCGCCAGCAGCTTGGCCCCACGGATGAACACTGAAGCTTTCTTT
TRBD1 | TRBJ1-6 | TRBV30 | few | CAWGLVVGQGYNSPLHF | TGTGCCTGGGGCCTTGTGGTGGGACAGGGGTATAATTCACCCCTCCACTTT
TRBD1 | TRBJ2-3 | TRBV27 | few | CASSFDRGSDTQYF | TGTGCCAGCAGTTTTGACAGGGGGTCGGATACGCAGTATTTT
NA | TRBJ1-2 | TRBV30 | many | CAWQTGLGYGYTF | TGTGCCTGGCAGACAGGACTTGGATATGGCTACACCTTC
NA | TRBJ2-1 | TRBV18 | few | CASVSGLEYNEQFF | TGTGCCAGCGTATCGGGGCTAGAGTACAATGAGCAGTTCTTC
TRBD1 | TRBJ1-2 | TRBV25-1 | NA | CASSESPGQGTSGYTF | TGTGCCAGCAGTGAATCCCCGGGACAGGGAACGAGTGGCTACACCTTC
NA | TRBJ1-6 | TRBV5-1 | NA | CASSLGPLKGIQGSPLHF | TGCGCCAGCAGCTTGGGGCCACTTAAGGGGATCCAAGGATCACCCCTCCACTTT
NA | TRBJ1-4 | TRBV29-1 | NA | CSVGLGAEKLFF | TGCAGCGTTGGTCTGGGGGCCGAAAAACTGTTTTTT
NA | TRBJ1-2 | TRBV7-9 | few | CASRDDSSGYTF | TGTGCCAGCAGGGACGACAGTTCCGGCTACACCTTC
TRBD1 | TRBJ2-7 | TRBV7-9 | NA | CASSFGQGIDEQYF | TGTGCCAGCAGCTTTGGACAGGGAATTGACGAGCAGTACTTC
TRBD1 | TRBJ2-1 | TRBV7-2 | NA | CASSRQGNNHNEQFF | TGTGCCAGCAGCCGACAGGGAAATAATCACAATGAGCAGTTCTTC
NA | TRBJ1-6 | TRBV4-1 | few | CASSQVTGKWGNSPLHF | TGCGCCAGCAGCCAAGTTACCGGCAAGTGGGGTAATTCACCCCTCCACTTT
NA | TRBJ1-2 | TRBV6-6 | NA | CASTSFYGYTF | TGTGCCAGCACGTCGTTCTATGGCTACACCTTC
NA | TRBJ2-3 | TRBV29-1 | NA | CSVIETAADTQYF | TGCAGCGTTATCGAGACAGCCGCAGATACGCAGTATTTT
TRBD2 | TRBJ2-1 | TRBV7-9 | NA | CASSPGLVGRVEEQFF | TGTGCCAGCAGCCCGGGACTAGTCGGGAGGGTAGAGGAGCAGTTCTTC
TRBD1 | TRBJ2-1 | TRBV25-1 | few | CASSERSYRGRNEQFF | TGTGCCAGCAGTGAAAGGTCGTACAGGGGGCGCAATGAGCAGTTCTTC
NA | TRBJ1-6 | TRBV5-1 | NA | CASSLSGGFNSPLHF | TGCGCCAGCAGCTTGTCGGGGGGCTTTAATTCACCCCTCCACTTT
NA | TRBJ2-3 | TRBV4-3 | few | CASSQDRLKRDTQYF | TGCGCCAGCAGCCAAGATAGACTAAAGCGAGATACGCAGTATTTT
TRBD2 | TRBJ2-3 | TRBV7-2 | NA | CASSLAGSGSGTDTQYF | TGTGCCAGCAGCTTAGCCGGTAGCGGGAGCGGCACAGATACGCAGTATTTT
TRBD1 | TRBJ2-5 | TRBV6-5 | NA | CASSYFDRGGRTQYF | TGTGCCAGCAGTTACTTCGACAGGGGAGGTAGGACCCAGTACTTC
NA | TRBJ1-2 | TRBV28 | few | CASSFQQYGYTF | TGTGCCAGCAGTTTTCAGCAATATGGCTACACCTTC
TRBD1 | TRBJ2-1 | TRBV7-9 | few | CASSGEGQGYNEQFF | TGTGCCAGCAGCGGCGAGGGACAGGGGTACAATGAGCAGTTCTTC
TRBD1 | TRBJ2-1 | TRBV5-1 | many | CASSGQGPAYNEQFF | TGCGCCAGCAGCGGACAGGGGCCAGCCTATAATGAGCAGTTCTTC
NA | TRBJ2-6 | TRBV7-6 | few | CASSPVGSGAGANVLTF | TGTGCCAGCAGCCCCGTGGGGTCAGGGGCTGGGGCCAACGTCCTGACTTTC
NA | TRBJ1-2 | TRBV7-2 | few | CASSPSWYFNYGYTF | TGTGCCAGCAGCCCCTCGTGGTACTTCAACTATGGCTACACCTTC
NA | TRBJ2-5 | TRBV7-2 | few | CASSRTGPLKETQYF | TGTGCCAGCAGCCGAACGGGACCCTTAAAAGAGACCCAGTACTTC
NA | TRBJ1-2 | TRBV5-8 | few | CASSLAPTAYGYTF | TGTGCCAGCAGCTTGGCCCCGACAGCATATGGCTACACCTTC
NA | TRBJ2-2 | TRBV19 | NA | CASSRLAGGTGELFF | TGTGCCAGTAGCCGTTTAGCAGGTGGCACCGGGGAGCTGTTTTTT
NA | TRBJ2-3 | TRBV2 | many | CASGNTDTQYF | TGTGCCAGCGGCAACACAGATACGCAGTATTTT